This entry is about one T cell receptor beta chain. Its antigen is not yet known. Per-base qualities were not stored, and no clone one base away is much larger. The source of the sample is a study of shared clonotypes between healthy human individuals (dated by TCRdb to between 2020 and 2021). Describing the broader study: A few men and a couple of women, aged 18 to 49 years, made up the cohort. The study deeply sequenced blood TCR repertoires of about 5 healthy adults to estimate repertoire size and the extent of clonotype sharing between individuals. To increase sequencing depth and limit assay-specific biases, different laboratories used diverse techniques to prepare libraries and sequence TCR repertoires. Per donor, leukapheresis produced somewhere between about 0.85 and 9.5 billion PBMCs.

Paper-wide results and their limitations: Sampling was restricted to blood, and TCR repertoires in tissue are likely to differ from TCR repertoires in blood. Based on pairwise subsampling, the degree of clonotype sharing among donors was expected to be affected by sequencing depth. Because the study included only a small number of donors, the genetic and exposure-history diversity represented was limited.

Using the deep immunoSEQ assay, TCR CDR3 regions were amplified from genomic DNA by multiplex PCR. For each cell subset, the extracted genomic DNA was distributed evenly across all wells of several immunoSEQ 96-well plates, and each plate served as one replicate. Each replicate PCR for unsorted PBMC received about 0.3 ug genomic DNA, equal to 30,000 to 35,000 T cell genomes. Ten immunoSEQ deep assay plates were used to sequence the unsorted PBMC genomic DNA. Purified libraries were measured with a Qubit 3.0 fluorometer, size-checked on a Bioanalyzer 2100, and measured again with the KAPA Library Quantification kit. Every immunoSEQ 96-well plate was sequenced on a separate single-read 150-cycle Illumina NextSeq 550 flow cell. As for how the authors treated the data: The immunoSEQ output contained only junctional sequences without quality scores, so filtering could not match that applied to full-length reads. To assign V/J genes and CDR3, sequences were annotated against IMGT germline references using PyIR, a Python wrapper for IgBLAST v1.9. Reads with weak V/J assignments (E-value above 1e-6), missing CDR3, stop codons, out-of-frame junctions, or ambiguous translated residues were removed. V3J clonotypes were defined by identical inferred V gene, J gene, and CDR3 amino acid sequence. Percentage overlap between repertoires was calculated by dividing the number of shared unique clonotypes by the size of the smaller repertoire. Richness of each repertoire was evaluated using RTK rarefaction, the Chao1 estimator, and Recon v2.1 estimates of unobserved clonotypes. Held by TCRdb, this immuneACCESS table contains in-frame sequences only and omits some clones. Under half of the omission traces to an unresolved V gene where checked; the cause of the rest is unknown. For V, J and clone size, that table is used; D and trimming come from the DNA. The sample contains roughly 500,000 clones, about three quarters of them found a single time. The leading ten clones occupy 13% of the sample.

Donors were healthy HIV-negative adults with no recently reported acute infections or vaccinations. All donors were Caucasian adults living in Nashville, Tennessee, USA. In the unsorted samples, 90 million to 100 million PBMCs were counted, and genomic DNA was extracted using the QIAamp DNA Blood Mini kit. Blood was obtained by leukapheresis, after which PBMCs were separated by Ficoll-Histopaque density gradient centrifugation and cryopreserved in liquid nitrogen vapor phase. CDR3 length: 13 amino acids, cysteine to phenylalanine. Of all the DNA, just the CDR3 is kept, 39 bases in frame from base 1. As encoded in the germline V gene, CDR1 is MGHDK while CDR2 is SYGVNS. V is clipped by 8 bases and J by 3 bases, and the sequence between their germline boundaries is 13 bases long.

The TCR was taken from a middle-aged woman in good health. Some clones in this sample may be carry-over from other donors' samples. The sequenced material came from PBMCs. This receptor chain uses TRBV25-1 and TRBJ2-5; the D gene is tentatively TRBD1 or TRBD2, each matching 6 bases. The nucleotides read TGTGCCAGCGGGGGGCGCGAAAAAGAGACCCAGTACTTC. It translates to CASGGREKETQYF. Reference TRBV25-1 and TRBJ2-5 genes cover what lies past the CDR3, so the full variable domain is EADIYQTPRYLVIGTGKKITLECSQTMGHDKMYWYQQDPGMELHLIHYSYGVNSTEKGDLSSESTVSRIRTEHFPLTLESARPSHTSQYLCASGGREKETQYFGPGTRLLVL.